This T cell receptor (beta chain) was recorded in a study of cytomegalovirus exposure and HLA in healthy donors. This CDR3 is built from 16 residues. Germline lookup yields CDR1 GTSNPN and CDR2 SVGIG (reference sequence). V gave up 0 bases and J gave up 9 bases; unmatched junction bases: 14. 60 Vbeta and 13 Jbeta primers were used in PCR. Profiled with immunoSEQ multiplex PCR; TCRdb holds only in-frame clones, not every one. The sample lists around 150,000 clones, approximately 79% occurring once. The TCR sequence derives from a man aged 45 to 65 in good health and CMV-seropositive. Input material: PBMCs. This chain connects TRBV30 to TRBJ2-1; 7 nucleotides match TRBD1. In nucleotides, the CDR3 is TGTGCCTGGAGTGTACGCGTGACAGGGTTGCAGGTTGAGCAGTTCTTC. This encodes CAWSVRVTGLQVEQFF.